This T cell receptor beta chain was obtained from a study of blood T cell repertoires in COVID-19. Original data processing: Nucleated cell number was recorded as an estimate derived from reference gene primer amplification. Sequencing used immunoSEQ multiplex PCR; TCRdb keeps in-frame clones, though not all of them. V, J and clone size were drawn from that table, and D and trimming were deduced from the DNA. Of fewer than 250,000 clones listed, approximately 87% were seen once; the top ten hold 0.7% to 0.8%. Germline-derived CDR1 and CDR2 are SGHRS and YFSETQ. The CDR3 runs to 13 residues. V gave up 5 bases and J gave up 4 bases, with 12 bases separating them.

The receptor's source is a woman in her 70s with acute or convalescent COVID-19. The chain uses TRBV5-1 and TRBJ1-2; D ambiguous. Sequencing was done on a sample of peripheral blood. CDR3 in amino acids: CASRYREGYGYTF. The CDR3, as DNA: TGCGCCAGCAGGTATAGGGAGGGCTATGGCTACACCTTC.